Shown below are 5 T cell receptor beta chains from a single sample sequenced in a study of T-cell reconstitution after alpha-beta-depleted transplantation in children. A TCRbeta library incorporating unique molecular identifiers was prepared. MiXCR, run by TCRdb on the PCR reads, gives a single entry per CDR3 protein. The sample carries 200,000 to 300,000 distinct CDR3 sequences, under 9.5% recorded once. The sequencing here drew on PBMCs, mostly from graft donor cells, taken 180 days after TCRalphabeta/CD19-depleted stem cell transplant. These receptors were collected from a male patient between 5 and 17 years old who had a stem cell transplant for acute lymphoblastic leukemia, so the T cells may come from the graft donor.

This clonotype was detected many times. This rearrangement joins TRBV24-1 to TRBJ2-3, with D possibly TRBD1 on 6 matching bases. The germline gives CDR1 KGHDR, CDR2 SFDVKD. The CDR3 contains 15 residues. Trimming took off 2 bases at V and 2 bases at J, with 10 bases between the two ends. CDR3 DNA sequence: TGTGCCACCAGTGATTCCCGGACAGTCACAGATACGCAGTATTTT. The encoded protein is CATSDSRTVTDTQYF.

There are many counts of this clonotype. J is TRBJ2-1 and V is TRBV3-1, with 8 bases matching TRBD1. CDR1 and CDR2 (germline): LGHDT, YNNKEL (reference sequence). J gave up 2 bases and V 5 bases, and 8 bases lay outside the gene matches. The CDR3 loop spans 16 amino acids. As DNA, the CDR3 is TGTGCCAGCAGCTTTGGACAGGGTATCCCCTACAATGAGCAGTTCTTC. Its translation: CASSFGQGIPYNEQFF.

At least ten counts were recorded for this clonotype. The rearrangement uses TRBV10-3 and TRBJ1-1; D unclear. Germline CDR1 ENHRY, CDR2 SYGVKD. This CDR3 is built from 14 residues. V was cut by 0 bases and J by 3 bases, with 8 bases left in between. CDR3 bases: TGTGCCATCAGTGAGTCGGCCGCGGACACTGAAGCTTTCTTT. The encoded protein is CAISESAADTEAFF.

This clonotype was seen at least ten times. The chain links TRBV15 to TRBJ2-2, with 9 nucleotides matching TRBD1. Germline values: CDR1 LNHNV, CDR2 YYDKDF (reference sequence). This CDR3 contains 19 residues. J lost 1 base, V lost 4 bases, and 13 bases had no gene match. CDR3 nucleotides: TGTGCCACCAGCACGAGACAGGGGGGTAGGATTTTGAACACCGGGGAGCTGTTTTTT. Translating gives CATSTRQGGRILNTGELFF.

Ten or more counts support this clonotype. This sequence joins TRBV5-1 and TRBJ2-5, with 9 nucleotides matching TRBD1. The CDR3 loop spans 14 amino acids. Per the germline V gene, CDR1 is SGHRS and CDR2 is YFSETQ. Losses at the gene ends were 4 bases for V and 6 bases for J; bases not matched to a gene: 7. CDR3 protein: CASSAPGQGKTQYF. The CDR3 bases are TGCGCCAGCAGCGCACCGGGACAGGGAAAGACCCAGTACTTC.